Listed below are T cell receptor beta chains from one sample, sequenced in a study of T cell responses to AZD1222 COVID-19 vaccine. Clones were sequenced by immunoSEQ multiplex PCR, and TCRdb holds only the in-frame ones, with some missing. The sample yields roughly 100,000 clones, 85% to 90% seen once. Sequencing was performed on peripheral blood, taken on day 0 of AZD1222 vaccination. The receptors derive from an adult in good health. The CDR3 runs from the conserved cysteine through the conserved F or W. A D gene is named only where the DNA matches it firmly. The size entry is marked missing in some rows and otherwise reads once, few, many or a size class.

J | D | size | V | DNA | CDR3
TRBJ1-1 | . | . | TRBV30 | TGTGCCTGGAGGGAGCAGGGACGGACTGAAGCTTTCTTT | CAWREQGRTEAFF
TRBJ1-1 | TRBD1 | once | TRBV25-1 | TGTGCCAGCAGGGGACAGGGGAACACTGAAGCTTTCTTT | CASRGQGNTEAFF
TRBJ2-2 | . | . | TRBV13 | TGTGCCAGCAGCTTAGGCGGTTCCACCGGGGAGCTGTTTTTT | CASSLGGSTGELFF
TRBJ1-1 | . | . | TRBV19 | TGTGCCAGTAGTATAGTTGTGAACACTGAAGCTTTCTTT | CASSIVVNTEAFF
TRBJ2-1 | TRBD2 | . | TRBV7-9 | TGTGCCAGCAGCTTAAAGGAGGCTAGCGGTTTGTTCTTC | CASSLKEASGLFF
TRBJ1-4 | . | . | TRBV19 | TGTGCCAGTAGGCCAGGGGCAACTAATGAAAAACTGTTTTTT | CASRPGATNEKLFF
TRBJ2-3 | . | . | TRBV7-9 | TGTGCCAGCGGCAGCACAGATACGCAGTATTTT | CASGSTDTQYF
TRBJ2-7 | TRBD1 | . | TRBV6-6 | TGTGCCAGCAGTTCCCCCGGGACAGCCTACGAGCAGTACTTC | CASSSPGTAYEQYF
TRBJ1-2 | . | . | TRBV5-6 | TGTGCCAGCAGCCCGGGACCGCCCTTCATGGTGGGCTACACCTTC | CASSPGPPFMVGYTF
TRBJ2-1 | . | . | TRBV7-9 | TGTGCCAGCAGCTTGGCCGGGACCCTCAATGAGCAGTTCTTC | CASSLAGTLNEQFF
TRBJ2-3 | . | . | TRBV4-2 | TGTGCCAGCAGCTCTAGCACAGATACGCAGTATTTT | CASSSSTDTQYF
TRBJ2-5 | . | . | TRBV20-1 | TGCAGTGGCGTGAGCAGAGAGACCCAGTACTTC | CSGVSRETQYF
TRBJ2-5 | TRBD2 | . | TRBV28 | TGTGCCAGCAATCCTACTCCCGGACTAGCGGGGGCCCCAGGGGAGACCCAGTACTTC | CASNPTPGLAGAPGETQYF
TRBJ1-1 | TRBD1 | . | TRBV7-3 | TGTGCCAGCAGACCTACAGGGGGCGCATTGGAAGCTTTCTTT | CASRPTGGALEAFF
TRBJ2-3 | TRBD2 | . | TRBV6-2/TRBV6-3 | TGTGCCAGCAGTGTTGGGTTAGCGGGGGCCGTCTCTAGCACAGATACGCAGTATTTT | CASSVGLAGAVSSTDTQYF
TRBJ1-5 | . | few | TRBV30 | TGTGCCTGGAGTGGAGGGAGTAATCAGCCCCAGCATTTT | CAWSGGSNQPQHF
TRBJ2-7 | TRBD2 | once | TRBV7-2 | TGTGCCAGCAGTCCAACTAGCGGGCGCTCCTACGAGCAGTACTTC | CASSPTSGRSYEQYF
TRBJ2-1 | . | . | TRBV11-3 | TGTGCCAGCAGCCCCGACAGAGTTCCCTACAATGAGCAGTTCTTC | CASSPDRVPYNEQFF
TRBJ1-1 | . | . | TRBV29-1 | TGCAGCGTTCGGGGGATAGTGGACACTGAAGCTTTCTTT | CSVRGIVDTEAFF
TRBJ1-2 | . | . | TRBV25-1 | TGTGCCAGCAGTGGGCCGTCCTACGGGTACTCTAACTATGGCTACACCTTC | CASSGPSYGYSNYGYTF
TRBJ1-1 | . | . | TRBV9 | TGTGCCAGCAGCTTCATCCTCGGAGGGGAAGCTTTCTTT | CASSFILGGEAFF
TRBJ1-2 | . | . | TRBV27 | TGTGCCAGCAGGGACGGGACGAACTATGGCTACACCTTC | CASRDGTNYGYTF
TRBJ2-5 | TRBD2 | . | TRBV7-9 | TGTGCCAGCAGCTTCGGGGGGTACCAAGAGACCCAGTACTTC | CASSFGGYQETQYF
TRBJ1-1 | . | few | TRBV19 | TGTGCCAGTAGTTTAGATCACGGACTCGGCACTGAAGCTTTCTTT | CASSLDHGLGTEAFF
TRBJ1-2 | . | . | TRBV30 | TGTGCCTGGACGGTCAGGCCATTCTATGGCTACACCTTC | CAWTVRPFYGYTF
TRBJ1-2 | . | . | TRBV19 | TGTGCCAGTAGGAAAGAGGGCGGCTACACCTTC | CASRKEGGYTF
TRBJ2-7 | . | . | TRBV30 | TGTGCCTGGGGGGGTTCGAGGCGGGTGGGTGAGCAGTACTTC | CAWGGSRRVGEQYF
TRBJ2-2 | . | . | TRBV5-1 | TGCGCCAGCAGCAATCCGGGTCTCAACACCGGGGAGCTGTTTTTT | CASSNPGLNTGELFF
TRBJ2-5 | TRBD2 | . | TRBV19 | TGTGCCAGTAGTATGCTAGCGGGGGTGGGTGAGACCCAGTACTTC | CASSMLAGVGETQYF